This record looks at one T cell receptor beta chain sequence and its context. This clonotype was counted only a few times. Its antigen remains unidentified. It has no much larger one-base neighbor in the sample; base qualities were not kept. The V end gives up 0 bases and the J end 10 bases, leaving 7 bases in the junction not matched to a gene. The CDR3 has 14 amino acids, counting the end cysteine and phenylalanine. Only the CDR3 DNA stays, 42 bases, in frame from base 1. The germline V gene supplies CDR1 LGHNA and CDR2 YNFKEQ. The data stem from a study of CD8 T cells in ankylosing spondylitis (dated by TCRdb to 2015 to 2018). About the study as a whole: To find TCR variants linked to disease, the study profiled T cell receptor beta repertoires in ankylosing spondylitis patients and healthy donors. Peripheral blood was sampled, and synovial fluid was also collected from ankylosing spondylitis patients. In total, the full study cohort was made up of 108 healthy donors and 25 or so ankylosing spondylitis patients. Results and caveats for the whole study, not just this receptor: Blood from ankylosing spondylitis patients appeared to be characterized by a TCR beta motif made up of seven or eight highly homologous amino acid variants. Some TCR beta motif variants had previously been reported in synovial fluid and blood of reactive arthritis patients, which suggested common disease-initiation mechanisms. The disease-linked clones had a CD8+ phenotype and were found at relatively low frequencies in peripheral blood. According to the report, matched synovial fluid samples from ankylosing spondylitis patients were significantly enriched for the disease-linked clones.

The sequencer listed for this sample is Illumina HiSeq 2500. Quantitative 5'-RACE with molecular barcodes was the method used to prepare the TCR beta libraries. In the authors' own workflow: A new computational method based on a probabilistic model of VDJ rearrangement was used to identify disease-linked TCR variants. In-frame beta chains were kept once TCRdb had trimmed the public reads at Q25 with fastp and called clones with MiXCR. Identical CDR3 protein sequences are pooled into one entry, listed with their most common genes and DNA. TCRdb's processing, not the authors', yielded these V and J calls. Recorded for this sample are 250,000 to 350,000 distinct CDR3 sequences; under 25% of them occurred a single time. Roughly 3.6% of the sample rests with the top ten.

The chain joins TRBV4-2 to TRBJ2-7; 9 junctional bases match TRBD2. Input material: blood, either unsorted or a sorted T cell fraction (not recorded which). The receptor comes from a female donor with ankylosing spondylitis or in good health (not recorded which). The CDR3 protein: CASSQELAGRDQYF. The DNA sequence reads TGTGCCAGCAGCCAAGAACTAGCGGGTAGGGATCAGTACTTC.